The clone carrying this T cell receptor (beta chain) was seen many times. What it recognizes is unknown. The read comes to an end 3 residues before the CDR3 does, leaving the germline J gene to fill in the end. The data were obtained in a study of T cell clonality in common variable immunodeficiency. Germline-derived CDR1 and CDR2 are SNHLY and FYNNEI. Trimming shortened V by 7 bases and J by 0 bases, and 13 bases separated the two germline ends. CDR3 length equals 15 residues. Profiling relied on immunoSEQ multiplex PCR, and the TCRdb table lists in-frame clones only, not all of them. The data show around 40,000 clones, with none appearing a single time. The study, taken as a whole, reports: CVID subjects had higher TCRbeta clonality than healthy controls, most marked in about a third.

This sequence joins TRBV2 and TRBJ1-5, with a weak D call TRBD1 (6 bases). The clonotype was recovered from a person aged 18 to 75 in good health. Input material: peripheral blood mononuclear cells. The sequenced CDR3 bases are TGTGCCAGCAAAGAACAGGGTTATAGCAATCAGCCC. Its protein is CASKEQGYSNQP. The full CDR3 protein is CASKEQGYSNQPQHF.